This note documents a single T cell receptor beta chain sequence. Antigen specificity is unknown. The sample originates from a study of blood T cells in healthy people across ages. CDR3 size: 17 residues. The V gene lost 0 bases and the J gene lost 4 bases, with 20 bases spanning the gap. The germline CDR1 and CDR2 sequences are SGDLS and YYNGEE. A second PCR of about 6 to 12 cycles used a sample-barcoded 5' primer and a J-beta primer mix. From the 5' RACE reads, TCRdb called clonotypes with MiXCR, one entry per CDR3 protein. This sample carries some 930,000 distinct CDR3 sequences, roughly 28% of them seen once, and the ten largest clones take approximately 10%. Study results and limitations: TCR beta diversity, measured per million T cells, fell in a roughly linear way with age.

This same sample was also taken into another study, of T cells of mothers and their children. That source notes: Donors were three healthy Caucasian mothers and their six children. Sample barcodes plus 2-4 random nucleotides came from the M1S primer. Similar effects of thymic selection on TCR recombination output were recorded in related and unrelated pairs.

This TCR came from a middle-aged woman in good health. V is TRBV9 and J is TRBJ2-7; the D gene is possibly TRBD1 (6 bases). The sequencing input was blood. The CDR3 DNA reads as TGTGCCAGCAGCGTAGGTTTTGGGCAGGGGTCGAAGTACGAGCAGTACTTC. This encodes CASSVGFGQGSKYEQYF.